This entry is about one TCR beta chain. The sample is drawn from a study of cytomegalovirus exposure and HLA in healthy donors. The PCR contained 60 Vbeta and 13 Jbeta primers. Assay used: immunoSEQ multiplex PCR; TCRdb lists only in-frame clones, some missing. Of about 200,000 clones in the sample, roughly 80% were seen once. The CDR3 has 17 amino acids. V trimming: 4 bases; J trimming: 4 bases; junction bases outside the gene matches: 13. Germline CDR1 SEHNR, CDR2 FQNEAQ (reference sequence). Sample: PBMCs. The chain combines TRBV7-9 with TRBJ2-3; TRBD2 matches at 8 bases. The source of this sequence is a girl aged 10-17 years in good health and CMV-seronegative. As DNA, the CDR3 is TGTGCCAGCAGCTCCCGAGGGGGGACTAGTGTCCCAGATACGCAGTATTTT. Its protein product is CASSSRGGTSVPDTQYF.